The rows below give T cell receptor beta chains drawn from one sample of a study of blood T cell repertoires in COVID-19. Produced via immunoSEQ multiplex PCR; TCRdb's table is partial and in-frame only. The repertoire holds tens of thousands of clones, approximately 86% seen once, with under 8% in the top ten. Input material: peripheral blood. All receptors come from a man aged 55-75 years with acute or convalescent COVID-19. CDR3s include the opening cysteine and the closing phenylalanine or tryptophan. Each record gives: D gene, V gene, J gene, CDR3 protein. A D gene is named only where the DNA matches it firmly.

>TRBD1|TRBV30|TRBJ1-5
CAWKDRGNQPQHF
>.|TRBV7-2|TRBJ1-2
CASSLGLGAGGYTF
>TRBD1|TRBV9|TRBJ1-5
CASGAGTGDQPQHF
>.|TRBV30|TRBJ1-6
CAWNPGLVSPLHF
>.|TRBV4-1|TRBJ1-4
CASSQTRVSNEKLFF
>.|TRBV5-6|TRBJ2-2
CASSSLGGANTGELFF
>.|TRBV10-3|TRBJ1-3
CASRGGLAGNTIYF
>TRBD1|TRBV5-1|TRBJ1-1
CASSLQGAFTEAFF
>.|TRBV11-2|TRBJ2-7
CASSPGGAEGIYEQYF
>.|TRBV30|TRBJ1-2
CAWSVNRDDGYTF
>.|TRBV12-3/TRBV12-4|TRBJ2-5
CASSRDYQETQYF
>TRBD1|TRBV6-6|TRBJ1-1
CASGTGLSTEAFF
>.|TRBV11-2|TRBJ2-1
CASSLVIGEQFF
>TRBD1|TRBV5-1|TRBJ1-6
CASSLGQGNSPLHF
>TRBD1|TRBV30|TRBJ2-2
CAWKGTGGDTGELFF
>TRBD1|TRBV9|TRBJ1-6
CASSVASGQGALNNSPLHF
>TRBD2|TRBV7-6|TRBJ2-1
CASSGRTSSPNEQFF
>TRBD1|TRBV7-9|TRBJ2-2
CASSPNRGRTNTGELFF
>TRBD1|TRBV7-2|TRBJ1-1
CASSFSDRGTEAFF
>TRBD1|TRBV7-2|TRBJ1-1
CASSSTGLGNTEAFF
>TRBD1|TRBV30|TRBJ1-1
CAWSTRTGGGTEAFF
>.|TRBV4-2|TRBJ1-2
CASSPNLGSLYGYTF
>TRBD2|TRBV28|TRBJ2-5
CASARWEGETQYF
>.|TRBV29-1|TRBJ1-4
CSVLINHRSTNEKLFF
>.|TRBV7-9|TRBJ2-2
CASSLRLGTGELFF
>.|TRBV14|TRBJ2-5
CASSQDPNIETQYF
>.|TRBV5-1|TRBJ1-6
CASSPSGGSPLHF
>TRBD2|TRBV18|TRBJ2-2
CASSAMGLATNTGELFF
>TRBD1|TRBV30|TRBJ1-1
CAWSRTGEAFF
>TRBD1|TRBV30|TRBJ1-2
CAWSTGGSYGYTF
>TRBD2|TRBV4-1|TRBJ2-5
CASSLLAGGPGKTQYF
>.|TRBV19|TRBJ2-7
CASSTSTGGHPPYEQYF
>.|TRBV7-8|TRBJ1-2
CASSLALNYGYTF
>.|TRBV12-3/TRBV12-4|TRBJ2-5
CASSPEETQYF
>.|TRBV10-3|TRBJ2-6
CAISVSSGANVLTF
>.|TRBV2|TRBJ1-6
CASTGSAFFSLGRGNSPLHF
>TRBD1|TRBV6-2/TRBV6-3|TRBJ2-4
CASSYSPGTGGTRGKNIQYF
>.|TRBV21-1|TRBJ2-1
CASANTKEAWDNEQFF
>.|TRBV29-1|TRBJ1-3
CSAGRGTGNTIYF